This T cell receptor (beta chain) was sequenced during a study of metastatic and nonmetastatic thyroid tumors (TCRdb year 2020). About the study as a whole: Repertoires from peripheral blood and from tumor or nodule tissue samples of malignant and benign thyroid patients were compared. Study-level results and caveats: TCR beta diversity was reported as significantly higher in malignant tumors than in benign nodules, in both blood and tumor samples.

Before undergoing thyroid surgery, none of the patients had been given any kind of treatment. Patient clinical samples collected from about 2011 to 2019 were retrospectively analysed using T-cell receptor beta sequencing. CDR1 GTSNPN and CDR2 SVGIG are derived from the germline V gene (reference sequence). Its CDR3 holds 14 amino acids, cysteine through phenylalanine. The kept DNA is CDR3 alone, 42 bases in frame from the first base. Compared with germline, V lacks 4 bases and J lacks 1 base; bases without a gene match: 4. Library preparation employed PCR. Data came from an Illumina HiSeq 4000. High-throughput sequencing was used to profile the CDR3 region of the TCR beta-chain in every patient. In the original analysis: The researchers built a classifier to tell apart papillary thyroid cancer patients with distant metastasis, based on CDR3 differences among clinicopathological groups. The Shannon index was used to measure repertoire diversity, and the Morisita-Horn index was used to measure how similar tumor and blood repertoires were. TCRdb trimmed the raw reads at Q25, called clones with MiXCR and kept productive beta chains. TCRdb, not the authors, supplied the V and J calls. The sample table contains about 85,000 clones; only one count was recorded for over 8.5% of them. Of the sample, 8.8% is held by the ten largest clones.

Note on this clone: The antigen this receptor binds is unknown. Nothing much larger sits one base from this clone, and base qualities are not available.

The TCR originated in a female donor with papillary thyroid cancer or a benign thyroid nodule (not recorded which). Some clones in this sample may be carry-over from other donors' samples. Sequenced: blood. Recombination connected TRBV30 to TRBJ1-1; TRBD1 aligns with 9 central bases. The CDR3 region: CAWNPGQGNTEAFF. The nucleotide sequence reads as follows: TGTGCCTGGAATCCGGGACAGGGGAACACTGAAGCTTTCTTT.